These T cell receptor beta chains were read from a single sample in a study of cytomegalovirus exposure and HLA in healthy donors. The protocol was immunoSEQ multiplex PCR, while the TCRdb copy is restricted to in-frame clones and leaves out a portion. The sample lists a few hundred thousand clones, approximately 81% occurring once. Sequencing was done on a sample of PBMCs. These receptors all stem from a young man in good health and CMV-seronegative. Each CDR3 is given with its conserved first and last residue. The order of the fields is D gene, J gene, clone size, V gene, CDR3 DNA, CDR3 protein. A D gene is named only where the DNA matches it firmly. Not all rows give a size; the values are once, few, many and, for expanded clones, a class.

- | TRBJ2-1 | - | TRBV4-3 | TGCGCCAGCAGCCAAGGAGCCGGGGGGCTCTATGAGCAGTTCTTC | CASSQGAGGLYEQFF
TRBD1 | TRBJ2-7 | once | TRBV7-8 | TGTGCCAGCAGGGAAGGGACAGGGCATGTCGAGCAGTACTTC | CASREGTGHVEQYF
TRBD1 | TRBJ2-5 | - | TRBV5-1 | TGCGCCAGCAGCGCCGACAGGGGGCCCGAGACCCAGTACTTC | CASSADRGPETQYF
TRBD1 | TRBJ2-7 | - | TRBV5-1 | TGCGCCAGCAGCGCGGACCGGGACAGGCTGTCCTACGAGCAGTACTTC | CASSADRDRLSYEQYF
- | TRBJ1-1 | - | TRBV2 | TGTGCCAGCAGCGTGACAGAGAACACTGAAGCTTTCTTT | CASSVTENTEAFF
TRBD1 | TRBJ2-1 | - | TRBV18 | TGTGCCAGCTCACCACACCGGGACAGCTACAATGAGCAGTTCTTC | CASSPHRDSYNEQFF
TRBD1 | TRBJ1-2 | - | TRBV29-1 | TGCAGCGCCGGGGCCCAGGGGGCGGGGGGCTACACCTTC | CSAGAQGAGGYTF
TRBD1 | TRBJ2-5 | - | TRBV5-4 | TGTGCCAGCAGGGACCGGGACAGGGGTGGCGAGACCCAGTACTTC | CASRDRDRGGETQYF
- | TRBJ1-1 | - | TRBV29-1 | TGCAGCGTAAGGGGGACTGAAGCTTTCTTT | CSVRGTEAFF
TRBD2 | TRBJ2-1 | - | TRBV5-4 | TGTGCCAGCAGCGGCGGCGGGGGGGCCGCCTTCGATGAGCAGTTCTTC | CASSGGGGAAFDEQFF
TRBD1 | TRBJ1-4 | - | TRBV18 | TGTGCCAGCTCACCAGACAGGGGTGAAAAACTGTTTTTT | CASSPDRGEKLFF
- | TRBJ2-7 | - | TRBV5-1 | TGCGCCAGCAGCTTGGCTACAGCCCCCTACGAGCAGTACTTC | CASSLATAPYEQYF
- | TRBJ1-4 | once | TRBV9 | TGTGCCAGCAGCGCCAGGGGTGACCAGATTAATGAAAAACTGTTTTTT | CASSARGDQINEKLFF
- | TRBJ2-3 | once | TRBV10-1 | TGCGCCAGGACCCCGGGACTTAAACGCACAGATACGCAGTATTTT | CARTPGLKRTDTQYF
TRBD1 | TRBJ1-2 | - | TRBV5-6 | TGTGCCAGCAGCTCCATGGGGGGACAGCTGACTTATGGCTACACCTTC | CASSSMGGQLTYGYTF
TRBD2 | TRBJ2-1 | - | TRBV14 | TGTGCCAGCAGCCAAGAGGCTAGCGGGGGTCAGTTCTTC | CASSQEASGGQFF
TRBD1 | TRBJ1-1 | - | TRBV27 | TGTGCCAGCTCCGGGACAGGGTACACTGAAGCTTTCTTT | CASSGTGYTEAFF
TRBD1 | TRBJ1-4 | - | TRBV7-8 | TGTGCCAGCAGCTCACAGGGGAGTACTAATGAAAAACTGTTTTTT | CASSSQGSTNEKLFF
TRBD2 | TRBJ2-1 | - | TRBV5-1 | TGCGCCAGCAGCATAACTCTAGCGGGGGGGGCCAATGAGCAGTTCTTC | CASSITLAGGANEQFF
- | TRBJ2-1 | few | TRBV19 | TGTGCCAGTAGTACCAATTGGGACTTAACCCCCTACAATGAGCAGTTCTTC | CASSTNWDLTPYNEQFF
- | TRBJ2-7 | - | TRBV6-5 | TGTGCCAGCAGTTACTCCCAGGGCTCGAGCTCCTACGAGCAGTACTTC | CASSYSQGSSSYEQYF
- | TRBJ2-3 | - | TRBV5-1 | TGCGCCAGCAGCACGGAGACAGCAAACACAGATACGCAGTATTTT | CASSTETANTDTQYF
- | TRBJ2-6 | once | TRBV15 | TGTGCCACTAAACAGGGTGGTGGGGCCAGCGTCCTGACTTTC | CATKQGGGASVLTF
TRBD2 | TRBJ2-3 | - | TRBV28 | TGTGCCAGCAGTTTGGTAGCGGGGGGCGCAGATACGCAGTATTTT | CASSLVAGGADTQYF
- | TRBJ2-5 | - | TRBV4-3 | TGCGCCAGCAGCCCCGGGGAGAAAGAGACCCAGTACTTC | CASSPGEKETQYF
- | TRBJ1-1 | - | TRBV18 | TGTGCCAGCTCACCCCCAAGGGGAATTTTTGAAGCTTTCTTT | CASSPPRGIFEAFF
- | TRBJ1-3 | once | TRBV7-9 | TGTGCCAGCAGCTTAACAGGTTCGAGCTCTGGAAACACCATATATTTT | CASSLTGSSSGNTIYF
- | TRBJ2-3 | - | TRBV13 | TGTGCCAGCAGCTCACAGGTGGCGGGCACAGATACGCAGTATTTT | CASSSQVAGTDTQYF
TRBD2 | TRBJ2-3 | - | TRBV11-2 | TGTGCCAGCAGCTTGGTTGCCGGGGGGGCGGGAGATACGCAGTATTTT | CASSLVAGGAGDTQYF
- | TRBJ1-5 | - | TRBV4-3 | TGCGCCAGCAGCCAAGATCTGTGGGACTCTTTCCCCAATCAGCCCCAGCATTTT | CASSQDLWDSFPNQPQHF
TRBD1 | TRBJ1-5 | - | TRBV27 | TGTGCCAGCAGTTTTTATGGACAGGGGACGGAGCCCCAGCATTTT | CASSFYGQGTEPQHF
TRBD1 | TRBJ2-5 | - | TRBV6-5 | TGTGCCAGCAGTCTCCGGGACAGGGGCCAAGAGACCCAGTACTTC | CASSLRDRGQETQYF
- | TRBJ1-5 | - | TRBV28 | TGTGCCAGCAGTCCCCGGGGGCCCCAGCATTTT | CASSPRGPQHF
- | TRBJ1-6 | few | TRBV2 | TGTGCCAGCAGTGAGGGCCAGCCCCCCCTCCACTTT | CASSEGQPPLHF
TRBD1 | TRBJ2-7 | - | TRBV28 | TGTGCCAGCAGTTCCCTCCGGGACAGGGAAGCCTACGAGCAGTACTTC | CASSSLRDREAYEQYF
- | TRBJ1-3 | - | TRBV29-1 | TGCAGCGTTAGCACTGGAAACACCATATATTTT | CSVSTGNTIYF
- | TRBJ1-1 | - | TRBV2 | TGTGCCAGCAGTGACGGGGTGGACACTGAAGCTTTCTTT | CASSDGVDTEAFF
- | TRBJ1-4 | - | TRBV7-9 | TGTGCCAGCAGCTTTGAAGGGGATAATGAAAAACTGTTTTTT | CASSFEGDNEKLFF
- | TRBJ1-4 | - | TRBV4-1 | TGCGCCAGCAGCCAAGCTCCGGTTAGTAATGAAAAACTGTTTTTT | CASSQAPVSNEKLFF
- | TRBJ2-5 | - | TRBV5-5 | TGTGCCAGCAGCTTGGCCGGGCTAGCCGAGGGCGAGACCCAGTACTTC | CASSLAGLAEGETQYF
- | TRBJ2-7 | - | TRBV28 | TGTGCCAGCAGTTTAAGCGACCCCCGGTACGAGCAGTACTTC | CASSLSDPRYEQYF
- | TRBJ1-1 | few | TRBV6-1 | TGTGCCAGCAGTGAAAACCCCTGGCGGGGATCTAACACTGAAGCTTTCTTT | CASSENPWRGSNTEAFF
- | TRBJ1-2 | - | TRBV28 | TGTGCCAGCAGTGGTGGCGGGGCTGCCTCCTATGGCTACACCTTC | CASSGGGAASYGYTF
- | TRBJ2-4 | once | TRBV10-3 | TGTGCCATCAGTGAAGCCGGGTCAAACATTCAGTACTTC | CAISEAGSNIQYF
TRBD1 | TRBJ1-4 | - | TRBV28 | TGTGCCAGCAGCCGACAGGGGGCGGATAAACTGTTTTTT | CASSRQGADKLFF
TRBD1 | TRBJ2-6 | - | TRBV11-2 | TGTGCCAGCAGCTTAGGGGGACAGGGGGCTTCTGGGGCCAACGTCCTGACTTTC | CASSLGGQGASGANVLTF
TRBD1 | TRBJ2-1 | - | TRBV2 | TGTGCCAGCAGTGACACCCAGGGGGCCTACAATGAGCAGTTCTTC | CASSDTQGAYNEQFF
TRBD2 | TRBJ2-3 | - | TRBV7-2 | TGTGCCAGCAGCTTAGAGCTAGCGGGGGGGGGAGATACGCAGTATTTT | CASSLELAGGGDTQYF
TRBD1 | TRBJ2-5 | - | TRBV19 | TGTGCCAGTAGTACCTGGACAGGGGCGCCCCAAGAGACCCAGTACTTC | CASSTWTGAPQETQYF
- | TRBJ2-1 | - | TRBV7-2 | TGTGCCAGCAGCTCAACCTTGGCGGGGTACTACAATGAGCAGTTCTTC | CASSSTLAGYYNEQFF
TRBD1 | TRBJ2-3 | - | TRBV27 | TGTGCCAGCAGTTTAGGACAGGGGCGGGATACGCAGTATTTT | CASSLGQGRDTQYF
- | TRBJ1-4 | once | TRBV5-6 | TGTGCCAGCAGCACACGGACAGTTGTTGGGGAAAAACTGTTTTTT | CASSTRTVVGEKLFF
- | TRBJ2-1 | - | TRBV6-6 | TGTGCCAGCAGTAGTACAGGTTATGAGCAGTTCTTC | CASSSTGYEQFF
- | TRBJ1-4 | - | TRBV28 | TGTGCCAGCAGGTCCGTTAATGAAAAACTGTTTTTT | CASRSVNEKLFF
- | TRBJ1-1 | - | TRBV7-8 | TGTGCCAGCAGCTTATTCGGGTATGGGAACACTGAAGCTTTCTTT | CASSLFGYGNTEAFF